The 5 T cell receptor beta chains given below trace back to one sample, sequenced in a study of cytotoxic CD8 clonotypes in ibrutinib-treated CLL. Data came from immunoSEQ multiplex PCR; TCRdb stores just in-frame clones and leaves some out. The repertoire holds about 120,000 clones, 58% seen once, with around a third in the top ten. Sequences were derived from PBMCs, sampled after 24 months of ibrutinib treatment. The receptor set was obtained from a human donor with chronic lymphocytic leukemia.

CDR3 nucleotide sequence: TGTGCCAGCAGCCCCGCCCCCAGGGACCAGCCCCAGCATTTT. This sequence encodes CASSPAPRDQPQHF. J is TRBJ1-5 and V is TRBV21-1. TRBV21-1 is a recognized pseudogene. The CDR3 runs to 14 residues.

The count of this clone is one. This chain connects TRBV4-3 to TRBJ2-7; 9 nucleotides line up with TRBD1. The CDR3 spans 14 residues. The trim removed 1 base at V and 5 bases at J, leaving 3 bases unmatched. Per germline, CDR1 LGHNA and CDR2 YSLEER. The CDR3 coding sequence is TGCGCCAGCAGCCAAGCCGACAGGGGGGACGAGCAGTACTTC. Its protein is CASSQADRGDEQYF.

The chain has TRBV20-1 and TRBJ2-1, with D uncertain. This CDR3 is built from 11 residues. V was pared by 3 bases and J by 8 bases, with 8 bases between. CDR1 DFQATT and CDR2 SNEGSKA come from the germline V gene (reference sequence). Here the CDR3 DNA reads TGCAGTGCTAGTGCCTCCGATGAGCAGTTCTTC. Translating gives CSASASDEQFF.

The rearrangement links TRBV5-1 to TRBJ2-7; D ambiguous. The CDR3 has 13 amino acids. The V and J ends lost 2 bases and 2 bases respectively, with 8 bases between them. From germline, CDR1 is SGHRS and CDR2 YFSETQ. The CDR3 bases are TGCGCCAGCAGCTTTGACGGGCCCTACGAGCAGTACTTC. It codes for CASSFDGPYEQYF.

V is TRBV19 and J is TRBJ2-7, with 9 bases fitting TRBD2. CDR1 is LNHDA, CDR2 SQIVND, per germline (reference sequence). V lost 3 bases, J lost 3 bases, and 6 bases stayed unmatched. This CDR3 contains 15 residues. The CDR3 DNA reads TGTGCCAGTAGTATCTCAAGCGGGGGGCACTACGAGCAGTACTTC. This translates into CASSISSGGHYEQYF.